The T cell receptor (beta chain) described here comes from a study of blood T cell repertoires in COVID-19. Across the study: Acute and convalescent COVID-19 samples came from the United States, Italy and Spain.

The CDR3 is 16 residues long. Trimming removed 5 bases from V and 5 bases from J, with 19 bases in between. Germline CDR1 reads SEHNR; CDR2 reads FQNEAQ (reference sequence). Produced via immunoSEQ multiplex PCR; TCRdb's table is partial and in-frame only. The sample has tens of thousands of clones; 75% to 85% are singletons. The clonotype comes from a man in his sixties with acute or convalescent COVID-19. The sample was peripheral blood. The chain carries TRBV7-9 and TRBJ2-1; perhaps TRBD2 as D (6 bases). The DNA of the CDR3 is TGTGCCAGCAGCCCTTCTAGCGCGGGTTTAAACAATGAGCAGTTCTTC. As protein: CASSPSSAGLNNEQFF.